This note documents a single T cell receptor (beta chain) sequence. This receptor's antigen is unknown. The record has no base qualities; no much larger clone is one base away. Collaborating institutions collected whole blood in K2EDTA tubes following their own protocols. For TCRbeta analysis, collaborators shipped samples as frozen whole blood, isolated PBMCs, or DNA extracted from either of those sample types. The junction carries 20 bases between V and J, which are trimmed by 7 bases and 5 bases respectively. Inclusive of the bounding cysteine and phenylalanine, the CDR3 is 15 residues long. CDR3 DNA only is kept here, 45 bases in frame from base 1. Taken from the germline V gene (reference sequence), the CDR1 and CDR2 loops are LNHDA and SQIVND. TCRbeta CDR3 regions were amplified from genomic DNA using the immunoSEQ Assay, a bias-controlled multiplex PCR. The study's processing was this. The number of nucleated cells in each sample was estimated by amplification of reference gene primers within the assay. To quantify the absolute abundance of each unique TCRbeta CDR3 rearrangement, sequence reads were collapsed and filtered. For each sample, productive Simpson clonality was calculated as the square root of Simpson's diversity index over productive rearrangements. Imported from immuneACCESS, the table was reduced by TCRdb to in-frame sequences with V and J called. These copies leave out some clones; in studies compared against another copy, an unresolved V gene accounts for under half, and the cause of the remainder is not known. Clone size and the V and J calls come from that table; the DNA yielded D and trimming. The sample contains a few hundred thousand clones, approximately 80% of them found a single time. The ten largest account for 3.4% of the sample.

These data come from a study of blood T cell repertoires in COVID-19 (dated by TCRdb to about 2020). A note on the overall study: Samples from collaborators originated in the United States, Italy and Spain and spanned both the acute and convalescent phases of COVID-19. The repertoires were released in a freely available public database meant as a resource for research on the immune response to SARS-CoV-2. The material from the prospective study consisted of cDNA or gDNA derived from T cells, B-cell-depleted T cells, or PBMCs. Nearly every sample came with metadata listing a de-identified subject ID, COVID-19 status, age in years and sex. The samples were drawn from two sources: the first 160 participants of the ongoing ImmuneRACE study, and 1,000 to 1,500 subjects contributed by 6 global collaborators. Deeply sampled blood TCRbeta repertoires from subjects exposed to, actively infected with, or recovered from COVID-19 were included in the dataset. HLA class I and class II types, where available, came from metadata supplied by the sample provider rather than from assay-based typing.

Overall study results and their limits: The quantity of clinical and demographic metadata differed by source and by participant and was supplied without curation.

The receptor chain draws on TRBV19 and TRBJ2-5; TRBD2 could be the D gene, as 5 bases match. The sequence was collected from a woman under 30 with acute or convalescent COVID-19. Sequenced input: peripheral blood. For the CDR3, the sequence is CASKAPWTEGETQYF. The nucleotide sequence reads as follows: TGTGCCAGTAAGGCCCCTTGGACCGAGGGCGAGACCCAGTACTTC.